The source of this T cell receptor beta chain is a study of CD8 T cells in Susac syndrome. In blood CD8+ and CD4+ T cells, TCR beta underwent sequencing. Included as multiple sclerosis controls were treatment-naive patients who had stable or active relapsing-remitting disease. TEMRA cells were enriched by FACS, and CD4+ and CD8+ T cells were negatively isolated. The RNA, about 0.45 to 1 ug, was put through reverse transcription using random hexamers. Multiplex immunoSEQ PCR targeted 54 Vbeta and 13 Jbeta TCR beta segments. TCRdb itself ran the immunoSEQ multiplex PCR reads through MiXCR, one entry per CDR3 protein. This table has almost 450,000 distinct CDR3 sequences, about 85% appearing once. The specimen was CD8+ T cells from PBMCs. The clonotype originates from a human donor with multiple sclerosis.

CDR3 sequence (DNA): TGTGCCAGCTCACCCACGTCGGCTGGAAACACCATATATTTT. Its translation: CASSPTSAGNTIYF. The chain joins TRBV18 to TRBJ1-3, with no clear D. This CDR3 is 14 amino acids long. CDR1 is KGHSH, CDR2 LQKENI, per germline. The V end lost 3 bases, the J end lost 2 bases, and 8 bases lay between the germline ends. Full variable domain (missing parts from reference TRBV18 and TRBJ1-3): NAGVMQNPRHLVRRRGQEARLRCSPMKGHSHVYWYRQLPEEGLKFMVYLQKENIIDESGMPKERFSAEFPKEGPSILRIQQVVRGDSAAYFCASSPTSAGNTIYFGEGSWLTVV.